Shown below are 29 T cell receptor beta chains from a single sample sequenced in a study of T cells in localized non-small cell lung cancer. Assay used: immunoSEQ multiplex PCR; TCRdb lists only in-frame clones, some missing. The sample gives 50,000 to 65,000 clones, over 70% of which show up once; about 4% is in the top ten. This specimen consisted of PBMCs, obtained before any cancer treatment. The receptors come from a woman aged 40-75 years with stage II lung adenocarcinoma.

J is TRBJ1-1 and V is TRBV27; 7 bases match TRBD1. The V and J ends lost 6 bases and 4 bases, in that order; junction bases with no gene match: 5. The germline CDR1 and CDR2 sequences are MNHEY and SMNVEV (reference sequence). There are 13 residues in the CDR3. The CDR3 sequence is CASSPTGFTEAFF. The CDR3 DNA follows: TGTGCCAGCAGCCCGACAGGGTTCACTGAAGCTTTCTTT.

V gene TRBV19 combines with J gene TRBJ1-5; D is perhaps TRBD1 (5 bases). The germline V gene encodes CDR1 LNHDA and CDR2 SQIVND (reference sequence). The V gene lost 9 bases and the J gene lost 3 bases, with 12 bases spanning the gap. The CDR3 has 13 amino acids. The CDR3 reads CASSGTINQPQHF. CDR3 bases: TGTGCCAGCTCCGGGACCATCAATCAGCCCCAGCATTTT.

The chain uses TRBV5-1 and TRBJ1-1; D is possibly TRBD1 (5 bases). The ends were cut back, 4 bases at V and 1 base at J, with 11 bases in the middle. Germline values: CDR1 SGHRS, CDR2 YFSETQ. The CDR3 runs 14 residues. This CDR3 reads CASSTGTANTEAFF. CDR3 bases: TGCGCCAGCAGCACCGGGACGGCGAACACTGAAGCTTTCTTT. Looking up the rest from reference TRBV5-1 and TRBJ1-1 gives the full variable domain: KAGVTQTPRYLIKTRGQQVTLSCSPISGHRSVSWYQQTPGQGLQFLFEYFSETQRNKGNFPGRFSGRQFSNSRSEMNVSTLELGDSALYLCASSTGTANTEAFFGQGTRLTVV.

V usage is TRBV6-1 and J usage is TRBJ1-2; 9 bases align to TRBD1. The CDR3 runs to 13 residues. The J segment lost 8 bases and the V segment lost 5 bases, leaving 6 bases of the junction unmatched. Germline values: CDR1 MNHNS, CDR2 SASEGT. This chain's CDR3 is CASSLDRGSGYTF. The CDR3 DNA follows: TGTGCCAGCAGTCTCGACAGGGGGTCAGGCTACACCTTC.

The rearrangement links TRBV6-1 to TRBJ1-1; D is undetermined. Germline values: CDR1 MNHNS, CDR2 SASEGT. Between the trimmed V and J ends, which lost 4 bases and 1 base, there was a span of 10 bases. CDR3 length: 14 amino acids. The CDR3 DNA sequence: TGTGCCAGCAGTGTACAGCCCCAGAACACTGAAGCTTTCTTT. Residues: CASSVQPQNTEAFF.

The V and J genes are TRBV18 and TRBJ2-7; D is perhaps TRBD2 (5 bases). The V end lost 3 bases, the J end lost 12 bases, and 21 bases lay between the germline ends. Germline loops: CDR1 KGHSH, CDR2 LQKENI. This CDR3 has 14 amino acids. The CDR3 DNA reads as TGTGCCAGCTCACCCGGGGTTCCAACAGCCGTCGTGTACTTC. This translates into CASSPGVPTAVVYF.

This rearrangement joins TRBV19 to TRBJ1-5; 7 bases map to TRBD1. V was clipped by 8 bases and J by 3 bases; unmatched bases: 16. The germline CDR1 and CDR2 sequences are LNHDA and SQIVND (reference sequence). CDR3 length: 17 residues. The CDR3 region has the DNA TGTGCCAGTCGAGATGGATATACAGGGGCGGCCAATCAGCCCCAGCATTTT. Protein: CASRDGYTGAANQPQHF.

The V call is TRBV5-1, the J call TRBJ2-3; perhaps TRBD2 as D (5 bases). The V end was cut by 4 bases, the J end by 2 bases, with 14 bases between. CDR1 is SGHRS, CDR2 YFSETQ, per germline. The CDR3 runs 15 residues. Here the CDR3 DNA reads TGCGCCAGCAGCCAACAACTAGGTGCCACAGATACGCAGTATTTT. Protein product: CASSQQLGATDTQYF.

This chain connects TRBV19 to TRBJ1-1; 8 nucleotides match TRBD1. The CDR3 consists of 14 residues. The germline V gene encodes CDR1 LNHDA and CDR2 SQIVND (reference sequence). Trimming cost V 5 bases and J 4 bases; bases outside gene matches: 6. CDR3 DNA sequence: TGTGCCAGTAGTTACGACAGGGGAGCCACTGAAGCTTTCTTT. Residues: CASSYDRGATEAFF. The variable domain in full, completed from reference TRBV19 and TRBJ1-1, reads DGGITQSPKYLFRKEGQNVTLSCEQNLNHDAMYWYRQDPGQGLRLIYYSQIVNDFQKGDIAEGYSVSREKKESFPLTVTSAQKNPTAFYLCASSYDRGATEAFFGQGTRLTVV.

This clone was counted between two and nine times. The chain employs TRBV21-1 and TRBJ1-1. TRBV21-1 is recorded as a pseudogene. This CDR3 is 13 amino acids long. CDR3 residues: CASSKPPNTEAFF. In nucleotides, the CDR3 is TGTGCCAGCAGCAAACCACCGAACACTGAAGCTTTCTTT.

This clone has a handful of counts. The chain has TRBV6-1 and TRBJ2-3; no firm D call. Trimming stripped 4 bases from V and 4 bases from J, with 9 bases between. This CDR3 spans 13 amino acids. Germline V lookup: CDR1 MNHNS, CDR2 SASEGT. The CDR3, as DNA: TGTGCCAGCAGTGCGGTAGTGGCAGATACGCAGTATTTT. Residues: CASSAVVADTQYF.

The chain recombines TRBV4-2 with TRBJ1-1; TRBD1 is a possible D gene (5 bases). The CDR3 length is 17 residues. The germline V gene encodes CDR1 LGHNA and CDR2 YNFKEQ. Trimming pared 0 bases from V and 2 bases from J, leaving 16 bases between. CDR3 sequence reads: CASSQDLRGGFNTEAFF. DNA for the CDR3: TGTGCCAGCAGCCAAGATCTAAGGGGTGGGTTCAACACTGAAGCTTTCTTT.

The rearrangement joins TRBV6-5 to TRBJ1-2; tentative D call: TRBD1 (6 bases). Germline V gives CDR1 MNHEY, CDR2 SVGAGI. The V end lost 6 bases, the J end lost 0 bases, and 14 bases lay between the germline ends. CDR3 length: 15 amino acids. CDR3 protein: CASSLGHRANYGYTF. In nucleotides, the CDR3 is TGTGCCAGCAGCCTGGGACACCGAGCTAACTATGGCTACACCTTC.

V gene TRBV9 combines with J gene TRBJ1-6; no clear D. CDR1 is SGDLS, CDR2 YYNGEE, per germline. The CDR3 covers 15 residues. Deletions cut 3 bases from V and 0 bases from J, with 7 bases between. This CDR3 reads CASSETSSYNSPLHF. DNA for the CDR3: TGTGCCAGCAGCGAGACGAGCTCCTATAATTCACCCCTCCACTTT.

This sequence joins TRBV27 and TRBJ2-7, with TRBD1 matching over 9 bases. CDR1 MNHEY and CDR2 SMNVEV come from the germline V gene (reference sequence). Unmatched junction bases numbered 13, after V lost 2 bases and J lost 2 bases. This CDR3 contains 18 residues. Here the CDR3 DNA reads TGTGCCAGCAGTTTAAGCGGGCCCCGGGACAGGGTGACCTACGAGCAGTACTTC. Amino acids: CASSLSGPRDRVTYEQYF.

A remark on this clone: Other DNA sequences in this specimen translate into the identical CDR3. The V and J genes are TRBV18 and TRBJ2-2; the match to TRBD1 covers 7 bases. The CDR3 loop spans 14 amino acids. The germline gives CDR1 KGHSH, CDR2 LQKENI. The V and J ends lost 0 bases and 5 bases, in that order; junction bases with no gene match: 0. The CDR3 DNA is TGTGCCAGCTCACCACCGACAGGGACCGGGGAGCTGTTTTTT. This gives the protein CASSPPTGTGELFF.

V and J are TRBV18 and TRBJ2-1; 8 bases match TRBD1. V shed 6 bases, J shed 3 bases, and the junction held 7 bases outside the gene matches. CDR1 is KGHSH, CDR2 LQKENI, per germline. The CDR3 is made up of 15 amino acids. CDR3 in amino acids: CASSPDRGGYNEQFF. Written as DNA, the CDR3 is TGTGCCAGCTCTCCAGACAGGGGTGGCTACAATGAGCAGTTCTTC.

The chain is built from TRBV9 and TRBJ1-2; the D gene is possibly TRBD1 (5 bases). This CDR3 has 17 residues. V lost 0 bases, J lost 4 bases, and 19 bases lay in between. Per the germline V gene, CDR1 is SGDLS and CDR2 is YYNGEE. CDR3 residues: CASSVAPGLTSGYGYTF. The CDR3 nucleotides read TGTGCCAGCAGCGTAGCTCCGGGACTCACCTCGGGCTATGGCTACACCTTC.

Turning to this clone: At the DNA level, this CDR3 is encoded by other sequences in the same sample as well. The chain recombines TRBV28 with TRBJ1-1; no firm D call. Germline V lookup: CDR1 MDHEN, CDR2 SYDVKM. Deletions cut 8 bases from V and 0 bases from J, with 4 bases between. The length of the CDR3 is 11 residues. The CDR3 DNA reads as TGTGCCAGCGGCTTGAACACTGAAGCTTTCTTT. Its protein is CASGLNTEAFF.

The CDR3 here is CASRSLTEAFF. The CDR3 DNA reads as TGTGCCAGCAGATCTTTAACTGAAGCTTTCTTT. The rearrangement joins TRBV6-1 to TRBJ1-1; the D is unclear. The germline gives CDR1 MNHNS, CDR2 SASEGT. V lost 6 bases and J 5 bases, leaving 7 bases between the germline ends. The CDR3 has 11 amino acids.

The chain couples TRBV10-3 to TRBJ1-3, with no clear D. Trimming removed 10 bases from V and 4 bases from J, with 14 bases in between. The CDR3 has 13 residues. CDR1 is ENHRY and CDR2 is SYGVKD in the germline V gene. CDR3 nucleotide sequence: TGTGCCAACGGGCCTATTCCGGGAAACACCATATATTTT. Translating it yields CANGPIPGNTIYF.

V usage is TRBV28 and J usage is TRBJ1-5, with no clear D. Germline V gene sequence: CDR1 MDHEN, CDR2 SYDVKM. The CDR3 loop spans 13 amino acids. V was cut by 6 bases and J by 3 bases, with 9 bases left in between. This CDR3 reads CASRGSYNQPQHF. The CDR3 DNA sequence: TGTGCCAGCAGGGGGTCTTACAATCAGCCCCAGCATTTT.

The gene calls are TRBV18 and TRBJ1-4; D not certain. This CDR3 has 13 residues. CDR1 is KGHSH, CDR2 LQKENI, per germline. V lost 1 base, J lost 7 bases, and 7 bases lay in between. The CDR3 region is CASSPLRGEKLFF. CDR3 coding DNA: TGTGCCAGCTCACCACTACGAGGTGAAAAACTGTTTTTT.

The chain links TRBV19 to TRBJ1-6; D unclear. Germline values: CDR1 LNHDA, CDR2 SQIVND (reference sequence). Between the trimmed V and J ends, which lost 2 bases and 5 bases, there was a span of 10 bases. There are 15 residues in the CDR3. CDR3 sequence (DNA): TGTGCCAGTAGTATAAAGGCCGAAAATAATTCACCCCTCCACTTT. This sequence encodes CASSIKAENNSPLHF.

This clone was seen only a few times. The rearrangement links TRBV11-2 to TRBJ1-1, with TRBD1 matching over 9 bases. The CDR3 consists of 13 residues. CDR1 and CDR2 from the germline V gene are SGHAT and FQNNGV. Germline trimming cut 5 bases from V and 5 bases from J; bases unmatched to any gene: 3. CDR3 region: CASSRGQGTEAFF. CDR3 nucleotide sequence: TGTGCCAGCAGCCGAGGACAGGGGACTGAAGCTTTCTTT.

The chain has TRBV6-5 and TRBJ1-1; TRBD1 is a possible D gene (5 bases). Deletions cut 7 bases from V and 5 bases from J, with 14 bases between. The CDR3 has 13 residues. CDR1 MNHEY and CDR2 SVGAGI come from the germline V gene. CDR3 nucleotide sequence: TGTGCCAGCACCTTGGGGGGGGATACTGAAGCTTTCTTT. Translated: CASTLGGDTEAFF.

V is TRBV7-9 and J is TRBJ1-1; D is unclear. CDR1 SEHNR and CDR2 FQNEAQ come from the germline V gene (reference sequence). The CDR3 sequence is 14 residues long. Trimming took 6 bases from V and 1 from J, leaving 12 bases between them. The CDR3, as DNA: TGTGCCAGCAGTTTGGGCGGTGGGAACACTGAAGCTTTCTTT. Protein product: CASSLGGGNTEAFF.

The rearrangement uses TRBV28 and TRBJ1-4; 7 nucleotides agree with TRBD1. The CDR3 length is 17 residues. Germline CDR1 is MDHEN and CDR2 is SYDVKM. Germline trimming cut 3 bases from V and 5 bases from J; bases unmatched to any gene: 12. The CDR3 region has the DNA TGTGCCAGCAGTTTCCCACGCCTCCAGGGGGGAAATGAAAAACTGTTTTTT. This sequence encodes CASSFPRLQGGNEKLFF.

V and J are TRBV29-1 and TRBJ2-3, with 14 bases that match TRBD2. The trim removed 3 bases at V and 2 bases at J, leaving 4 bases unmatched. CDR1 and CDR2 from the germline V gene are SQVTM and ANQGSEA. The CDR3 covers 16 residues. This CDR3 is CSVEGLAGANTDTQYF. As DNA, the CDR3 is TGCAGCGTTGAGGGACTAGCGGGGGCCAACACAGATACGCAGTATTTT.